These 8 T cell receptor beta chains were sequenced from one sample in a study of blood T cells in healthy people across ages. It was with a sample-barcoded 5' primer and a J-beta primer mix that a second PCR of roughly 6 to 11 cycles was run. Each CDR3 protein gets one entry after TCRdb re-called the 5' RACE reads with MiXCR. This table has 1.5 million to 2 million distinct CDR3 sequences, over 25% appearing once. Sequenced sample: blood. All receptors come from a woman aged 25 to 39 in good health.

The genes are TRBV9 and TRBJ1-2, with 9 bases that match TRBD1. CDR3 length equals 13 residues. With 3 bases clipped from V and 3 bases from J, the junction kept 0 bases outside the gene matches. Germline V gene data show CDR1 as SGDLS and CDR2 as YYNGEE. Here the CDR3 reads CASSGDRDYGYTF. In DNA, the CDR3 is TGTGCCAGCAGCGGGGACAGGGACTATGGCTACACCTTC.

The chain is built from TRBV12-3 or TRBV12-4 and TRBJ1-4; no firm D call. Trimming took 6 bases from V and 4 from J, leaving 15 bases between them. The length of the CDR3 is 15 residues. The CDR3 region has the DNA TGTGCCAGCAGCCCGGGGATGGGATATAATGAAAAACTGTTTTTT. Protein: CASSPGMGYNEKLFF.

This clonotype was counted ten times or more. The J gene is TRBJ2-7, the V gene TRBV5-1; the D gene is possibly TRBD1 (6 bases). Trimming left V 2 bases short and J 1 base short, with 10 bases between. Germline V CDR1 and CDR2: SGHRS, YFSETQ. The CDR3 sequence is 14 residues long. In DNA, the CDR3 is TGCGCCAGCAGCTTCGGGACATTTTCCTACGAGCAGTACTTC. This gives the protein CASSFGTFSYEQYF. The variable domain in full, completed from reference TRBV5-1 and TRBJ2-7, reads KAGVTQTPRYLIKTRGQQVTLSCSPISGHRSVSWYQQTPGQGLQFLFEYFSETQRNKGNFPGRFSGRQFSNSRSEMNVSTLELGDSALYLCASSFGTFSYEQYFGPGTRLTVT.

This clonotype was counted a few times. The V and J genes are TRBV19 and TRBJ2-7; a possible D gene is TRBD2 (5 bases). Germline V lookup: CDR1 LNHDA, CDR2 SQIVND (reference sequence). The CDR3 runs to 14 residues. V was pared by 3 bases and J by 3 bases, with 12 bases between. The CDR3 sequence is CASSMSGFSYEQYF. In nucleotides, the CDR3 is TGTGCCAGTAGTATGTCGGGATTCAGCTACGAGCAGTACTTC.

J is TRBJ2-7 and V is TRBV12-3 or TRBV12-4; TRBD1 aligns across 7 bases. The CDR3 extends over 16 amino acids. The V segment lost 5 bases and the J segment 2 bases; nucleotides outside the gene matches: 12. The CDR3 DNA is TGTGCCAGCAGTCAAGCCGGGACAGCTGTACCCTACGAGCAGTACTTC. Amino acids: CASSQAGTAVPYEQYF.

This clonotype showed up many times. The chain carries TRBV5-6 and TRBJ2-1; D is perhaps TRBD1 or TRBD2 (6 bases each). V was cut by 4 bases and J by 12 bases, with 20 bases left in between. This CDR3 spans 14 amino acids. Germline V lookup: CDR1 SGHDT, CDR2 YYEEEE. CDR3 DNA: TGTGCCAGCAGCCCAGACCTTAGCGGAGGGGGGCAGTTCTTC. Translation gives CASSPDLSGGGQFF.

This clonotype has only a few counts. The chain combines TRBV20-1 with TRBJ2-3; D might be TRBD1 or TRBD2, each matching 7 bases. Trimming took off 5 bases at V and 3 bases at J, with 24 bases between the two ends. The germline gives CDR1 DFQATT, CDR2 SNEGSKA (reference sequence). The CDR3 length is 17 residues. DNA of the CDR3: TGCAGTGCTTCCGATGCCCAGGGGGGGCGCTTTACAGATACGCAGTATTTT. The encoded protein is CSASDAQGGRFTDTQYF.

The CDR3: CASSLEGTAANEKLFF. The DNA of the CDR3 is TGTGCCAGCAGCTTAGAAGGGACAGCAGCTAATGAAAAACTGTTTTTT. V is TRBV7-9 and J is TRBJ1-4, with TRBD1 identical over 7 bases. The V and J ends lost 1 base and 3 bases, in that order; junction bases with no gene match: 5. The CDR3 runs 16 residues. Germline loops: CDR1 SEHNR, CDR2 FQNEAQ (reference sequence).